These 20 T cell receptor beta chains were sequenced from one sample in a study of T cell repertoires in cytomegalovirus infection. Via MiXCR, TCRdb re-called the reads, giving one row per CDR3 protein. The sample lists 200,000 to 250,000 distinct CDR3 sequences, over 20% occurring once. Sample: CD8+ T cells from PBMCs. These receptors came from a human donor in good health (CMV status not recorded). Some clones in this sample may be carry-over from other donors' samples.

This clonotype has a handful of counts. This CDR3 reads CASSSSPALQETQYF. CDR3 coding DNA: TGTGCCAGCAGTTCTTCTCCAGCCTTACAAGAGACCCAGTACTTC. The chain recombines TRBV6-2 or TRBV6-3 with TRBJ2-5; D is unresolved. Trimming took 4 bases from V and 2 from J, leaving 14 bases between them. Germline loops: CDR1 MNHEY, CDR2 SVGEGT. The CDR3 totals 15 residues.

This CDR3 is CSVTFFSVGGNYGYTF. As DNA, the CDR3 is TGCAGCGTTACATTTTTCTCGGTAGGAGGTAACTATGGCTACACCTTC. V is TRBV29-1 and J is TRBJ1-2; no firm D call. The CDR3 has 16 residues. V shed 5 bases and J shed 1 base, with 20 bases lying between them. In germline, CDR1 is SQVTM, CDR2 ANQGSEA. The full variable domain, completed using reference TRBV29-1 and TRBJ1-2, is SAVISQKPSRDICQRGTSLTIQCQVDSQVTMMFWYRQQPGQSLTLIATANQGSEATYESGFVIDKFPISRPNLTFSTLTVSNMSPEDSSIYLCSVTFFSVGGNYGYTFGSGTRLTVV.

V is TRBV19 and J is TRBJ1-1; D is uncertain. Between the trimmed V and J ends, which lost 3 bases and 2 bases, there was a span of 7 bases. Germline assignment: CDR1 LNHDA and CDR2 SQIVND (reference sequence). This CDR3 has 13 amino acids. Here the CDR3 reads CASSIKGNTEAFF. Written as DNA, the CDR3 is TGTGCCAGTAGTATTAAGGGAAACACTGAAGCTTTCTTT. Filled out from reference TRBV19 and TRBJ1-1, the complete variable domain reads DGGITQSPKYLFRKEGQNVTLSCEQNLNHDAMYWYRQDPGQGLRLIYYSQIVNDFQKGDIAEGYSVSREKKESFPLTVTSAQKNPTAFYLCASSIKGNTEAFFGQGTRLTVV.

This clonotype showed up just a few times. The chain carries TRBV28 and TRBJ2-1; D gene ambiguous. CDR1 is MDHEN and CDR2 is SYDVKM in the germline V gene. This CDR3 contains 15 residues. The ends were cut back, 5 bases at V and 5 bases at J, with 16 bases in the middle. In DNA, the CDR3 is TGTGCCAGCAGTCCCAGGTTGGAAGCCAACAATGAGCAGTTCTTC. It encodes CASSPRLEANNEQFF.

In its sample, this clonotype was seen a few times. V usage is TRBV11-3 and J usage is TRBJ2-2; D remains unclear. The CDR3 contains 14 residues. Germline V gives CDR1 SGHNT, CDR2 YENEEA. Trimming cost V 3 bases and J 9 bases, with 14 bases left between them. The CDR3 DNA follows: TGTGCCAGCAGCTTGTGGGGTAACGACCGGGAGCTGTTTTTT. It translates to CASSLWGNDRELFF.

V usage is TRBV4-2 and J usage is TRBJ1-2; D possibly corresponds to TRBD1 (6 bases). The germline V gene has CDR1 LGHNA and CDR2 YNFKEQ. V lost 1 base and J 7 bases, leaving 22 bases between the germline ends. The CDR3 loop spans 17 amino acids. In DNA form, the CDR3 reads TGTGCCAGCAGCCAAGTTGGTTACAGGGAGGTTGAGGCTGGCTACACCTTC. This encodes CASSQVGYREVEAGYTF.

The rearrangement joins TRBV12-3 or TRBV12-4 to TRBJ1-2; TRBD1 is a possible D gene (5 bases). The germline V and J ends were trimmed by 10 bases and 6 bases, with 9 bases remaining between them. The CDR3 covers 10 residues. The CDR3 DNA reads TGTGCCACCGGGGGAGATGGCTACACCTTC. This encodes CATGGDGYTF.

The chain has TRBV7-6 and TRBJ1-6; D not certain. CDR3 length equals 15 residues. From germline, CDR1 is SGHVS and CDR2 FNYEAQ. With 1 base removed from V and 7 bases from J, the gap between germline ends came to 11 bases. The CDR3 region is CASSLVKGWNSPLHF. CDR3 nucleotides: TGTGCCAGCAGCTTAGTAAAGGGTTGGAATTCACCCCTCCACTTT.

This clonotype has a handful of counts. The chain has TRBV6-6 and TRBJ2-5; the D gene is possibly TRBD1 (6 bases). V lost 6 bases to trimming and J lost 5 bases, with 13 bases between them. The V gene's germline CDR1 is MNHNY and CDR2 SVGAGI (reference sequence). CDR3 length equals 13 residues. The CDR3 reads CASSHRVLETQYF. The CDR3 DNA reads TGTGCCAGCAGCCACAGGGTCCTGGAGACCCAGTACTTC.

Many counts were recorded for this clonotype. CDR3 protein: CASSLEGWSNQPQHF. The CDR3 nucleotides read TGTGCCAGCAGTTTAGAGGGTTGGAGCAATCAGCCCCAGCATTTT. The genes are TRBV12-3 or TRBV12-4 and TRBJ1-5; D is unresolved. V was pared by 1 base and J by 1 base, with 8 bases between. The CDR3 has 15 amino acids.

This chain links TRBV28 with TRBJ2-3; D is perhaps TRBD1 or TRBD2 (5 bases each). Trimming took 5 bases from V and 6 from J, leaving 15 bases between them. CDR3 length equals 14 residues. Per germline, CDR1 MDHEN and CDR2 SYDVKM. The CDR3 DNA follows: TGTGCCAGCAGTGATCCGGGGACGGCCGATACGCAGTATTTT. Its translation: CASSDPGTADTQYF.

The V gene is TRBV29-1, the J gene TRBJ1-1, with 8 bases matching TRBD1. The CDR3 has 11 amino acids. Germline V gene data show CDR1 as SQVTM and CDR2 as ANQGSEA. V shed 6 bases and J 7 bases; nucleotides not matched to a gene: 4. The DNA for the CDR3 is TGCAGCGTACAGGGGGGTCTTGAAGCTTTCTTT. Translating gives CSVQGGLEAFF.

This clonotype was found a few times. The chain is built from TRBV11-2 and TRBJ2-5; D gene ambiguous. The V gene's germline CDR1 is SGHAT and CDR2 FQNNGV. V lost 5 bases and J 0 bases, leaving 4 bases between the germline ends. CDR3 length: 12 amino acids. CDR3 region: CASSLYQETQYF. As DNA, the CDR3 is TGTGCCAGCAGCCTATACCAAGAGACCCAGTACTTC.

The chain is built from TRBV20-1 and TRBJ1-1; D is undetermined. Trimming cost V 0 bases and J 1 base, with 15 bases left between them. The CDR3 sequence is 16 residues long. Germline V gene sequence: CDR1 DFQATT, CDR2 SNEGSKA (reference sequence). CDR3 residues: CSARDIRRRENTEAFF. DNA of the CDR3: TGCAGTGCTAGAGATATTAGGCGGAGGGAGAACACTGAAGCTTTCTTT.

J is TRBJ2-5 and V is TRBV2, with TRBD1 identical over 7 bases. Trimming took 6 bases from V and 4 from J; bases not matched to a gene: 8. CDR1 and CDR2 (germline): SNHLY, FYNNEI. The CDR3 is made up of 14 amino acids. The CDR3 here is CASRNGQVTETQYF. In nucleotides, the CDR3 is TGTGCCAGCAGGAACGGACAGGTCACAGAGACCCAGTACTTC.

The chain recombines TRBV13 with TRBJ2-7; TRBD1 matches 7 bases. Losses at the gene ends were 5 bases for V and 4 bases for J; bases not matched to a gene: 11. This CDR3 spans 15 amino acids. In germline, CDR1 is PRHDT, CDR2 FYEKMQ (reference sequence). The chain's CDR3 is CASSTRQGRGYEQYF. DNA of the CDR3: TGTGCCAGCAGCACCCGACAGGGAAGAGGTTACGAGCAGTACTTC.

The V gene is TRBV6-5, the J gene TRBJ2-1; a weak D match, TRBD2 (5 bases). The CDR3 spans 15 residues. Germline V lookup: CDR1 MNHEY, CDR2 SVGAGI. Trimming pared 0 bases from V and 6 bases from J, leaving 12 bases between. The CDR3: CASSYSGSGGNEQFF. The CDR3 DNA reads TGTGCCAGCAGTTACTCGGGATCAGGAGGCAATGAGCAGTTCTTC.

This clonotype was picked up a small number of times. This chain joins TRBV19 and TRBJ1-1; no reliable D call. The length of the CDR3 is 15 residues. Germline V gene sequence: CDR1 LNHDA, CDR2 SQIVND (reference sequence). V lost 5 bases and J 7 bases, leaving 20 bases between the germline ends. For the CDR3, the DNA is TGTGCCAGTAGTCCCATCGTTTATCCAGGAAGTGAAGCTTTCTTT. It specifies CASSPIVYPGSEAFF.

The sample holds a few counts of this clonotype. The V gene is TRBV9, the J gene TRBJ2-1; the match to TRBD2 covers 7 bases. Germline V gene data show CDR1 as SGDLS and CDR2 as YYNGEE. This CDR3 comprises 16 residues. Trimming took 2 bases from V and 0 from J; bases not matched to a gene: 5. The CDR3 coding sequence is TGTGCCAGCAGCGTTAGCCTAGCGGCCTCCTACAATGAGCAGTTCTTC. Amino acid sequence: CASSVSLAASYNEQFF.

This clonotype was counted between two and nine times. V is TRBV28 and J is TRBJ2-7, with a weak D call TRBD1 (6 bases). The germline V gene has CDR1 MDHEN and CDR2 SYDVKM. CDR3 length: 14 amino acids. The V end lost 3 bases, the J end lost 3 bases, and 12 bases lay between the germline ends. The CDR3 reads CASSLSGDLYEQYF. Here the CDR3 DNA reads TGTGCCAGCAGTTTGTCAGGGGACCTCTACGAGCAGTACTTC.